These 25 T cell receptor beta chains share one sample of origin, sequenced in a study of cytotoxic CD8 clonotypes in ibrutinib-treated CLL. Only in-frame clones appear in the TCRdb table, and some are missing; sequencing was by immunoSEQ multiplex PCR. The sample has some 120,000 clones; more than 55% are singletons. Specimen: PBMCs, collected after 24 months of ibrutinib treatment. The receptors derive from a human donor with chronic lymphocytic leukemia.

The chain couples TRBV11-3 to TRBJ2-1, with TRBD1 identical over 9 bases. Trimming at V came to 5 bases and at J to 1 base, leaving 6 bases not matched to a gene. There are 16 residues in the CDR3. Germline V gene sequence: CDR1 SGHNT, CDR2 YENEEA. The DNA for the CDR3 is TGTGCCAGCAGCACCGGACAGGGGAGATCCTACAATGAGCAGTTCTTC. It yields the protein CASSTGQGRSYNEQFF.

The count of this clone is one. CDR3 DNA: TGCGCCAGCAGCCAATCACAGTTAACCACAGATACGCAGTATTTT. Its translation is CASSQSQLTTDTQYF. The V call is TRBV4-1, the J call TRBJ2-3; D call uncertain. CDR3 size: 15 residues. Deletions cut 2 bases from V and 2 bases from J, with 11 bases between. Germline assignment: CDR1 MGHRA and CDR2 YSYEKL.

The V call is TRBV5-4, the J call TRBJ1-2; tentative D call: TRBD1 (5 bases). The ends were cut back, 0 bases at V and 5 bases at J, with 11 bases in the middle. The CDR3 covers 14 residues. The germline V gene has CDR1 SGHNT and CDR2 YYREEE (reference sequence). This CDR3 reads CASSLDRSQYGYTF. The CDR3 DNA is TGTGCCAGCAGCTTGGACAGGAGTCAGTATGGCTACACCTTC.

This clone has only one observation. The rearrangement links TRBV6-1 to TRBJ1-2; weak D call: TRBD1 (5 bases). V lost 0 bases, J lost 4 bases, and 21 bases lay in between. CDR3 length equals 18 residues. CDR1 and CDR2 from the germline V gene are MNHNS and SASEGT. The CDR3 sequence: CASSEARQGALGSYGYTF. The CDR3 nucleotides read TGTGCCAGCAGTGAAGCGCGCCAGGGAGCATTGGGGAGCTATGGCTACACCTTC.

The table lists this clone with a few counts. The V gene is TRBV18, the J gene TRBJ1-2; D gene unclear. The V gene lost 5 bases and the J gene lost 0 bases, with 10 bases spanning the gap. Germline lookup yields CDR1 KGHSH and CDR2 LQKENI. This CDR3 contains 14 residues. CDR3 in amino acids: CASSSDGPNYGYTF. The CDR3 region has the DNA TGTGCCAGCTCATCGGACGGACCTAACTATGGCTACACCTTC.

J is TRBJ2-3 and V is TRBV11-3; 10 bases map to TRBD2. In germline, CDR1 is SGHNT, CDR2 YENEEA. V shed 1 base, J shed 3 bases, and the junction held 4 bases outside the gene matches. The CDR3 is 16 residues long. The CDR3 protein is CASSLGASGGTDTQYF. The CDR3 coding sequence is TGTGCCAGCAGCTTAGGGGCTAGCGGGGGTACAGATACGCAGTATTTT.

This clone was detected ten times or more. CDR3 nucleotides: TGCGCCAGCAGCCTGCGGGGATTCGGCGATGAGCAGTTCTTC. This encodes CASSLRGFGDEQFF. The chain employs TRBV5-1 and TRBJ2-1, with D possibly matching TRBD2 (6 bases). With 4 bases removed from V and 8 bases from J, the gap between germline ends came to 16 bases. The CDR3 length is 14 residues. Germline lookup yields CDR1 SGHRS and CDR2 YFSETQ. The full variable domain, with the rest looked up from reference TRBV5-1 and TRBJ2-1, is KAGVTQTPRYLIKTRGQQVTLSCSPISGHRSVSWYQQTPGQGLQFLFEYFSETQRNKGNFPGRFSGRQFSNSRSEMNVSTLELGDSALYLCASSLRGFGDEQFFGPGTRLTVL.

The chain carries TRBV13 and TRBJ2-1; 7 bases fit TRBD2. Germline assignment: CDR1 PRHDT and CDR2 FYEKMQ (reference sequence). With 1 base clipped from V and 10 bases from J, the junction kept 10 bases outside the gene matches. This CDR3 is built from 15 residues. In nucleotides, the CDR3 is TGTGCCAGCAGCTTAGCTACAAGCGGGACCTCAGAGCAGTTCTTC. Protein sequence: CASSLATSGTSEQFF.

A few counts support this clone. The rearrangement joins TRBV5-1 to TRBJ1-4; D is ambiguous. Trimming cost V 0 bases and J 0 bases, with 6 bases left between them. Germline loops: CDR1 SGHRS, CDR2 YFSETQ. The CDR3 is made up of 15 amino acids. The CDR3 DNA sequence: TGCGCCAGCAGCTTGGGACACGCAACTAATGAAAAACTGTTTTTT. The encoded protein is CASSLGHATNEKLFF. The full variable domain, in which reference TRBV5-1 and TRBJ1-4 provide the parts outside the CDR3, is KAGVTQTPRYLIKTRGQQVTLSCSPISGHRSVSWYQQTPGQGLQFLFEYFSETQRNKGNFPGRFSGRQFSNSRSEMNVSTLELGDSALYLCASSLGHATNEKLFFGSGTQLSVL.

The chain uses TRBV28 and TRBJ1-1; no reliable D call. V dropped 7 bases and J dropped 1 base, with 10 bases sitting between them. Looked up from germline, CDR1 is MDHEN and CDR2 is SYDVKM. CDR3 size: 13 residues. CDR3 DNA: TGTGCCAGCAACCTACCGGGGAACACTGAAGCTTTCTTT. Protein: CASNLPGNTEAFF.

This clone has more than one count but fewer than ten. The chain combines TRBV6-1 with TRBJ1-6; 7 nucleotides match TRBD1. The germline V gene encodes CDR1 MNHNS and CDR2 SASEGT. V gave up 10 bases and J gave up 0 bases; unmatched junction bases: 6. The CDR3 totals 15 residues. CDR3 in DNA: TGTGCCACCTTTGACAGGGACTCCTATAATTCACCCCTCCACTTT. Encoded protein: CATFDRDSYNSPLHF.

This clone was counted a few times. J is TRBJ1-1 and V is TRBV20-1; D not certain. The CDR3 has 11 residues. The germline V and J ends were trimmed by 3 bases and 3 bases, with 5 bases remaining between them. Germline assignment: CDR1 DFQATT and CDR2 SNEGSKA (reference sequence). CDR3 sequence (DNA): TGCAGTGCTAGGCAAGACACTGAAGCTTTCTTT. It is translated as CSARQDTEAFF.

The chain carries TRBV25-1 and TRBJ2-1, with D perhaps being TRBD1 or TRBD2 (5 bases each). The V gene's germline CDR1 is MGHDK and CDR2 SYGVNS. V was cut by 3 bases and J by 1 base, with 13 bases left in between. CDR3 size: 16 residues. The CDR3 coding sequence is TGTGCCAGCAGTGACTCCGGGACCGAATCCTACAATGAGCAGTTCTTC. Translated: CASSDSGTESYNEQFF.

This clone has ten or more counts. Here the CDR3 DNA reads TGTGCCAGCAGCCCCCCAGGGGCGAACACCGGGGAGCTGTTTTTT. Residues: CASSPPGANTGELFF. The rearrangement joins TRBV7-3 to TRBJ2-2, with a possible D match to TRBD1 (6 bases). Trimming removed 5 bases at V and 0 bases at J, with 10 bases between. The germline V gene encodes CDR1 SGHTA and CDR2 FQGTGA. This CDR3 comprises 15 residues.

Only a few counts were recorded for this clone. DNA of the CDR3: TGTGCCAGCAGTTTAAGGCAGGGCGCGGGAAACACCATATATTTT. Amino acids: CASSLRQGAGNTIYF. The rearrangement uses TRBV28 and TRBJ1-3; TRBD1 is a possible D gene (5 bases). Germline CDR1 MDHEN, CDR2 SYDVKM. The ends were cut back, 2 bases at V and 4 bases at J, with 12 bases in the middle. This CDR3 has 15 residues.

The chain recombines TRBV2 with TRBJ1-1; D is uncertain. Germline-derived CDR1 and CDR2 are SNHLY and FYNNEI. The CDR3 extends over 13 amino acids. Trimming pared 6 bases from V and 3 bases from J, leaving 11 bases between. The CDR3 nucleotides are TGTGCCAGCAGGTCGAACACATACACTGAAGCTTTCTTT. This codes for CASRSNTYTEAFF. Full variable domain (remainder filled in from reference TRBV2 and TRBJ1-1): EPEVTQTPSHQVTQMGQEVILRCVPISNHLYFYWYRQILGQKVEFLVSFYNNEISEKSEIFDDQFSVERPDGSNFTLKIRSTKLEDSAMYFCASRSNTYTEAFFGQGTRLTVV.

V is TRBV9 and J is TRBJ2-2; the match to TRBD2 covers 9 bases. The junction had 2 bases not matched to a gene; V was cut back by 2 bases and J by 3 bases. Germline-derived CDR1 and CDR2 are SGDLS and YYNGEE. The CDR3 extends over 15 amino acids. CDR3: CASSVTSGDTGELFF. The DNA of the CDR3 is TGTGCCAGCAGCGTGACTAGCGGTGACACCGGGGAGCTGTTTTTT.

CDR3 sequence: CASSPGDQGAFF. DNA of the CDR3: TGTGCCAGCAGTCCCGGGGACCAGGGGGCTTTCTTT. The chain has TRBV9 and TRBJ1-1, with a possible D match to TRBD1 (6 bases). V lost 5 bases and J lost 11, with 16 bases in between. The CDR3 spans 12 residues. Germline-derived CDR1 and CDR2 are SGDLS and YYNGEE.

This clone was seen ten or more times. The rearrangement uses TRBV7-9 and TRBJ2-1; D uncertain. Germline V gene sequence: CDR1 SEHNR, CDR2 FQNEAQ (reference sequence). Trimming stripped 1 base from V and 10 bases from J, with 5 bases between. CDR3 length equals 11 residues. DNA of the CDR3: TGTGCCAGCAGCTTAGACGGGGAGCAGTTCTTC. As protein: CASSLDGEQFF.

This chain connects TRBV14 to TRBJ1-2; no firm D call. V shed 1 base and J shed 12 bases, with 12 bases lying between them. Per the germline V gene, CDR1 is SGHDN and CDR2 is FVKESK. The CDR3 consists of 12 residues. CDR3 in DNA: TGTGCCAGCAGCCAAGGACCGCTCACTCACACCTTC. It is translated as CASSQGPLTHTF.

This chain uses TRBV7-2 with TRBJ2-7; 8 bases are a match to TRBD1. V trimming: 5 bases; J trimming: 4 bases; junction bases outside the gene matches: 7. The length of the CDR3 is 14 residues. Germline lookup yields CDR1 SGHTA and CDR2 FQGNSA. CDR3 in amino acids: CASSHRTGSYEQYF. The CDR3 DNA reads TGTGCCAGCAGCCACCGGACAGGGTCGTACGAGCAGTACTTC.

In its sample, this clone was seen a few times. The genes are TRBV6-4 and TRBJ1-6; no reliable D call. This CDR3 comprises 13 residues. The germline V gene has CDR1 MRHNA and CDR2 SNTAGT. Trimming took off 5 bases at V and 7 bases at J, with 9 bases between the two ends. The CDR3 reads CASSSNRNSPLHF. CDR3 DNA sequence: TGTGCCAGCAGTTCCAACCGAAATTCACCCCTCCACTTT.

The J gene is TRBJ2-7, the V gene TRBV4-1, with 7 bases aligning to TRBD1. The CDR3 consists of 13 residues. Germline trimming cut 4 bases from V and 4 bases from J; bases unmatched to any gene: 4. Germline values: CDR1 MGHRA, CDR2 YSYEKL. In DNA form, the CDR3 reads TGCGCCAGCAGCCCCGAGGGGGCATACGAGCAGTACTTC. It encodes CASSPEGAYEQYF.

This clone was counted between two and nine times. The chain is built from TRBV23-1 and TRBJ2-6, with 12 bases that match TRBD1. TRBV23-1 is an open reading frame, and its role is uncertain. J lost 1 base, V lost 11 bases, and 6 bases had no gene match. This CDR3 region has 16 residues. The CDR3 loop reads CAQTGQGASGANVLTF. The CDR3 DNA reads TGCGCCCAAACGGGACAGGGGGCTTCTGGGGCCAACGTCCTGACTTTC.

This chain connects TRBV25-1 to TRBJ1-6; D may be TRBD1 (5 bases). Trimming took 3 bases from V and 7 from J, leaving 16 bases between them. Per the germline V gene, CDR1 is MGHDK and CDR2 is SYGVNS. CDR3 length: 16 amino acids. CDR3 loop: CASSEPFEGPNSPLHF. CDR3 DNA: TGTGCCAGCAGTGAGCCGTTTGAGGGACCAAATTCACCCCTCCACTTT.